This T cell receptor beta chain appears in the sequencing data of a study of control samples from healthy donors and cancer patients. V lost 7 bases to trimming and J lost 2 bases, with 22 bases between them. Germline lookup yields CDR1 SQVTM and CDR2 ANQGSEA. CDR3 size: 16 residues. The method was immunoSEQ multiplex PCR; TCRdb's version includes in-frame clones alone and lacks a portion of them. The sample carries more than 150,000 clones, more than 85% recorded once. This chain connects TRBV29-1 to TRBJ2-3, with D perhaps assigned TRBD1 or TRBD2 (5 bases each). This TCR was sampled from a woman younger than 45 in good health. The sequenced sample consisted of blood. The CDR3 here is CSAETPRDRYTDTQYF. The CDR3 DNA is TGCAGCGCCGAAACACCCCGGGACCGCTACACAGATACGCAGTATTTT.